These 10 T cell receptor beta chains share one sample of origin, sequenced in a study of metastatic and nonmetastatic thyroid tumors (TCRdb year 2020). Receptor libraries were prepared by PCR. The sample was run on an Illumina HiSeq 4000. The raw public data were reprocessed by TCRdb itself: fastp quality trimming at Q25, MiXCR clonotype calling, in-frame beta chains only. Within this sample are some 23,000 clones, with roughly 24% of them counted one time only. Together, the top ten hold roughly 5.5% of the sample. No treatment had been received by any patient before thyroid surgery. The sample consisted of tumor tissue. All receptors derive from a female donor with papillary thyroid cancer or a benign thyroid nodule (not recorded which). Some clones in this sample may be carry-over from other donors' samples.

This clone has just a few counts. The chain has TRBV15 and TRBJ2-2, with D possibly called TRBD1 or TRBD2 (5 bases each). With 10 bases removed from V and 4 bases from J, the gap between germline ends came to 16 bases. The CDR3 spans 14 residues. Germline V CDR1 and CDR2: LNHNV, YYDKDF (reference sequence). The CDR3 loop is CARCRDLITGELFF. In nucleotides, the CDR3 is TGTGCCAGGTGCCGGGACCTCATCACCGGGGAGCTGTTTTTT. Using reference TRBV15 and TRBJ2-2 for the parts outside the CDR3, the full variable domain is DAMVIQNPRYQVTQFGKPVTLSCSQTLNHNVMYWYQQKSSQAPKLLFHYYDKDFNNEADTPDNFQSRRPNTSFCFLDIRSPGLGDTAMYLCARCRDLITGELFFGEGSRLTVL.

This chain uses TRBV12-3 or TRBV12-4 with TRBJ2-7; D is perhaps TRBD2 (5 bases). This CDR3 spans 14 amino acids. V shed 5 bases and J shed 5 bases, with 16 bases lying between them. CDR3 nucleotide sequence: TGTGCCAGCAGTGCGGATCTCTTCGGGGACGAGCAGTACTTC. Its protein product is CASSADLFGDEQYF.

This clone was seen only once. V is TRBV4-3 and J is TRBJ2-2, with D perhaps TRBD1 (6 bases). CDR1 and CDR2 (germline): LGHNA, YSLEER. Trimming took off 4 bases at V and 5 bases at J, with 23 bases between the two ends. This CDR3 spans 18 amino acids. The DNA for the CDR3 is TGCGCCAGCAGCCCAGAAACACTGGGGCAGGGGTCAACCGGGGAGCTGTTTTTT. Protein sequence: CASSPETLGQGSTGELFF.

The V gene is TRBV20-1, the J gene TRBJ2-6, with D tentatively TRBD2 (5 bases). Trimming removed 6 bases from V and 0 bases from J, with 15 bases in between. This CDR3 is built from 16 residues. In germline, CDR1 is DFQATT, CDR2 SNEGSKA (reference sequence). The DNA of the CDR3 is TGCAGTGCCAGTGGAGGATACTACTCTGGGGCCAACGTCCTGACTTTC. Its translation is CSASGGYYSGANVLTF.

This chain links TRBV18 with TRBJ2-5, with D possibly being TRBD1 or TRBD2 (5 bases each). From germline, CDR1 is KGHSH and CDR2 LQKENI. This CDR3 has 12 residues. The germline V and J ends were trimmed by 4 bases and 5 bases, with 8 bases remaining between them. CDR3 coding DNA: TGTGCCAGCTCACGGGACGGGGAGACCCAGTACTTC. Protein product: CASSRDGETQYF.

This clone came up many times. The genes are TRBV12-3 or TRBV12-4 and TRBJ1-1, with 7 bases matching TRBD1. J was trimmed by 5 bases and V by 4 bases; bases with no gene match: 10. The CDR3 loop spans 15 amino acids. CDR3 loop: CASSSTDRERTEAFF. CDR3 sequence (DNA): TGTGCCAGCAGTTCAACCGACAGGGAACGGACTGAAGCTTTCTTT.

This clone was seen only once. The CDR3, as DNA: TGCGCCAGCAGCGAGGGACGGCTAAATTCACCCCTCCACTTT. Its protein product is CASSEGRLNSPLHF. V and J are TRBV4-1 and TRBJ1-6; perhaps TRBD1 as D (5 bases). Germline CDR1 MGHRA, CDR2 YSYEKL. Trimming shortened V by 5 bases and J by 7 bases, and 12 bases separated the two germline ends. The CDR3 sequence is 14 residues long.

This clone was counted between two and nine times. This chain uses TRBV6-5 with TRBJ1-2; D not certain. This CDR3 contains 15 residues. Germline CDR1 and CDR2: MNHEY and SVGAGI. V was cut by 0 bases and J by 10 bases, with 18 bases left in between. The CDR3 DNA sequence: TGTGCCAGCAGTTACTCCGAGGCCGGTAACTATTTCTACACCTTC. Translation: CASSYSEAGNYFYTF.

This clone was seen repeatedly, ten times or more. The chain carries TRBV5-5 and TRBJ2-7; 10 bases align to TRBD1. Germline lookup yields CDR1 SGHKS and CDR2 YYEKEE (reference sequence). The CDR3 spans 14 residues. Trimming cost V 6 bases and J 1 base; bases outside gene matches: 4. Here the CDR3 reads CASIPGQGSYEQYF. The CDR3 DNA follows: TGTGCCAGCATCCCGGGACAGGGGTCCTACGAGCAGTACTTC.

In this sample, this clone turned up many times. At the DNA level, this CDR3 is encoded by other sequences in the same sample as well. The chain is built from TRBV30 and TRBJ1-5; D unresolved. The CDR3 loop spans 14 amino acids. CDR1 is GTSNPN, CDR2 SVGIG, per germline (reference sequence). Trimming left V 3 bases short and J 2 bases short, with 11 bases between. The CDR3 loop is CAWSDISRNQPQHF. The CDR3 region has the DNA TGTGCCTGGAGCGATATCTCCCGCAATCAGCCCCAGCATTTT.